The source of this T cell receptor (beta chain) is a study of OX40 agonist ivuxolimab in advanced cancers. Study-wide results and caveats: Expanded clones belonging to CD8+ T cells outnumbered, on average, those of CD4+.

Assay: immunoSEQ multiplex PCR; the TCRdb copy retains only in-frame clones and omits some. The sample yields about 100,000 clones, around 93% seen once. Cycle 7 day 1, cycle 4 day 1, and baseline were the timepoints at which blood was sampled. To note about this clone: Its antigen is not identified.

This TCR came from an adult with an advanced solid tumor such as melanoma, head and neck, liver or kidney cancer. The sequences come from CD4+ or CD8+ T cells sorted from blood, collected in a trial of the OX40 agonist ivuxolimab.

The CDR3 DNA follows: TGTGCCAGCAGTCCCACAGGGTACTGGGAGACCCAGTACTTC. Encoded protein: CASSPTGYWETQYF. The J gene is TRBJ2-5, the V gene TRBV6-5, with D possibly being TRBD1 (6 bases). The ends were cut back, 5 bases at V and 5 bases at J, with 15 bases in the middle. This CDR3 has 14 residues. Germline CDR1 reads MNHEY; CDR2 reads SVGAGI.